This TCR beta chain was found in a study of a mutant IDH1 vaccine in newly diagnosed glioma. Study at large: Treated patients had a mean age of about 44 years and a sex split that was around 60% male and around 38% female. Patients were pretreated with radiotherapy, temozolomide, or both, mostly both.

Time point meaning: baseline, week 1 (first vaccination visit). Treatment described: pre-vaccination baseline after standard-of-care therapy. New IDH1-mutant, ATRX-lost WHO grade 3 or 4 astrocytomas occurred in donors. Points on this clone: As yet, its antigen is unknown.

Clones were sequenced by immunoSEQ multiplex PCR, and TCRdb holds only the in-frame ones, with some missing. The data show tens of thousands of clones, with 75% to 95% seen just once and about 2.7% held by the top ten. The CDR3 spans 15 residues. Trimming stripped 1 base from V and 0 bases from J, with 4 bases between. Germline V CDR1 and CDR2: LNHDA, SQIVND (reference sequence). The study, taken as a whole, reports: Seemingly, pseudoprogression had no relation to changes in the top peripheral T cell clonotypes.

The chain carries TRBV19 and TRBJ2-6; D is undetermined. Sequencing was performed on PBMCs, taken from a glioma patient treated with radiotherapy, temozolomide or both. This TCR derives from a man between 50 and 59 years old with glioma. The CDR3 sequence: CASSIGLSGANVLTF. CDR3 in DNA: TGTGCCAGTAGTATAGGCCTCTCTGGGGCCAACGTCCTGACTTTC.